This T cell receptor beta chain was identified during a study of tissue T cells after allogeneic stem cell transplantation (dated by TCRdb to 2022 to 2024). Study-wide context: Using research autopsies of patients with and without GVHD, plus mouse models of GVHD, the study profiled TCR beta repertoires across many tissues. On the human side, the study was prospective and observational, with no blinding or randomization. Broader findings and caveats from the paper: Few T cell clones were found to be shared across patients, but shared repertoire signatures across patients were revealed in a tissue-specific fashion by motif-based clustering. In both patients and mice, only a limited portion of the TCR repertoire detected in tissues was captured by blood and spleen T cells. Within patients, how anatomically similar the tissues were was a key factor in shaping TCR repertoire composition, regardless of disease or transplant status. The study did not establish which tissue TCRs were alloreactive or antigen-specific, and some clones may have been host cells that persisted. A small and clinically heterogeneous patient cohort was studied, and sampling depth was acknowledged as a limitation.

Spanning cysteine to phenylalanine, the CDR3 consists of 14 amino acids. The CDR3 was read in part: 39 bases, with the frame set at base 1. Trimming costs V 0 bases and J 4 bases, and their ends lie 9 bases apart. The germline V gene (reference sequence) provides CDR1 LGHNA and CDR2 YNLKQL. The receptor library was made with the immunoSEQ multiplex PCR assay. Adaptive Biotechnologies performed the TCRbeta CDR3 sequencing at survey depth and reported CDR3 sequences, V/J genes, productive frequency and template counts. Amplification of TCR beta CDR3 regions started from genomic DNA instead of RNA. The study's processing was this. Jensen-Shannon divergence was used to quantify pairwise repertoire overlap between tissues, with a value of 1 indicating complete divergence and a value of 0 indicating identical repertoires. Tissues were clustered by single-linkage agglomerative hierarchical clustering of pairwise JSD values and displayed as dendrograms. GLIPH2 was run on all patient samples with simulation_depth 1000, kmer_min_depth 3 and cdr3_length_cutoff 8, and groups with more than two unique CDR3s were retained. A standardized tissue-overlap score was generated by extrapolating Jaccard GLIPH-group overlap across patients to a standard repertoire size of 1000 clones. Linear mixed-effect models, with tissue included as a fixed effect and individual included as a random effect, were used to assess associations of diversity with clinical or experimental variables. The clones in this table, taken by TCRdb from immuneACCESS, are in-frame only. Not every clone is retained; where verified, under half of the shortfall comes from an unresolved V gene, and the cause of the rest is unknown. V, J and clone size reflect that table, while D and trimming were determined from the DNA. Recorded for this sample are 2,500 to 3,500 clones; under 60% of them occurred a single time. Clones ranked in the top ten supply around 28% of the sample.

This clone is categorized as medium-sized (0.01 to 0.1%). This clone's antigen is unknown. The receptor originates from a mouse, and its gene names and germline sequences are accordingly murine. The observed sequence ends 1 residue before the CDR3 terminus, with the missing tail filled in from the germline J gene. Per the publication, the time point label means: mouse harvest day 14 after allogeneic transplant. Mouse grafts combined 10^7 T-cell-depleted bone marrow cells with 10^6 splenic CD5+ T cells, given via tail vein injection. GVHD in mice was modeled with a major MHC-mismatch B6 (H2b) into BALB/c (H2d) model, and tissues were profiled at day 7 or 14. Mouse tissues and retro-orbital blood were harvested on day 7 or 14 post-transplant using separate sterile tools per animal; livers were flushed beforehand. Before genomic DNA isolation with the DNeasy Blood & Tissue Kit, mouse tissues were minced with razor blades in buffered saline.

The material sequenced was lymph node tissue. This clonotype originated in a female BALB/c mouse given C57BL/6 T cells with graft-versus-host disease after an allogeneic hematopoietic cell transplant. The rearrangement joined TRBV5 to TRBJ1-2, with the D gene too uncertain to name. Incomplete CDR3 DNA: TGTGCCAGCAGCCAAGATGGGAGAGGCTCCGACTACACC. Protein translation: CASSQDGRGSDYT. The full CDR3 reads CASSQDGRGSDYTF.